This T cell receptor beta chain was captured by sequencing in a study of shared clonotypes between healthy human individuals (dated by TCRdb to 2020 to 2021). About the investigation overall: A couple of women and a few men aged 18 to 49 years were included in the cohort. For each donor, CD4 naive and CD4 memory were each run on three plates, CD8 naive on two plates, and CD8 memory on one plate. Blood TCR repertoires of five healthy adults were deeply sequenced to estimate repertoire size and the extent of clonotype sharing between individuals. Different laboratories and diverse techniques were used to prepare libraries and sequence TCR repertoires, to increase sequencing depth and limit assay-specific biases. Per donor, leukapheresis produced somewhere between about 0.94 and 8.9 billion PBMCs.

Using the deep immunoSEQ assay, multiplex PCR amplified TCR CDR3 regions from genomic DNA. Extracted genomic DNA from each cell subset was distributed evenly across all wells of several immunoSEQ 96-well plates, and each plate was treated as a replicate. For sorted subsets, around 200 ng genomic DNA, equal to about 30,000 T cell genomes, was loaded into each replicate PCR. The purified libraries were quantified using a Qubit 3.0 fluorometer, sized with a Bioanalyzer 2100, and then quantified again using the KAPA Library Quantification kit. A separate single-read 150-cycle Illumina NextSeq 550 flow cell was used to sequence each immunoSEQ 96-well plate. Per the source publication's procedure: Because only junctional sequences without quality scores were contained in the immunoSEQ output, filtering matching that applied to full-length reads could not be performed. To assign V/J genes and CDR3, sequences were annotated against IMGT germline references using PyIR, a Python wrapper for IgBLAST v1.9. Reads with weak V/J assignments (E-value above 1e-6), missing CDR3, stop codons, out-of-frame junctions, or ambiguous translated residues were removed. V3J clonotypes were defined as sequences sharing an identical inferred V gene, J gene, and CDR3 amino acid sequence. Percentage overlap between repertoires was calculated by dividing the number of shared unique clonotypes by the size of the smaller repertoire. Repertoire richness was assessed with RTK rarefaction, the Chao1 estimator, and Recon v2.1 estimates of unobserved clonotypes. For all TCRbeta clonotypes obtained by the gDNA method from a few donors, generation probabilities were computed with OLGA. Here the immuneACCESS table is served through TCRdb, limited to in-frame sequences with V and J called. Missing clones are a known gap in these copies; in checked studies unresolved V genes cover under half, and the rest lacks a known reason. The V and J calls and the clone size are those of that table, but D and trimming were determined from the DNA. For this sample there are 1,500,000 or so clones; 96% appear just once. The biggest ten clones account for 1.2% of the sample.

Donors were healthy HIV-negative adults with no recently reported acute infections or vaccinations. All donors were Caucasian adults living in Nashville, Tennessee, USA. CD4+ T cells were enriched by magnetic negative selection, after which naive cells were positively selected on CD45RA and the negative fraction was taken as the memory subset. Blood was collected by leukapheresis, and PBMCs were isolated by Ficoll-Histopaque density gradient centrifugation and then cryopreserved in liquid nitrogen vapor phase. Analytical flow cytometry was used to check the purity and quantity of every magnetically sorted T cell population. From each sorted fraction, genomic DNA was isolated and quantified by UV absorbance on a Nanodrop 2000c. Regarding this clone: The clone's antigen remains unknown. The input lacks base qualities; no much larger clone sits a single base away.

Reading from cysteine to phenylalanine, the CDR3 counts 16 amino acids. Only CDR3 DNA remains: 48 bases, in frame from the first base. The germline ends are 14 bases apart after V is trimmed by 0 bases and J by 2 bases. The germline V gene yields SGDLS for CDR1 and YYNGEE for CDR2. Broader findings and caveats from the paper: Naive subsets generally had larger estimated clonotype richness than memory subsets did. Sharing across several donors was observed for around 5% of naive CD4, over 3% of naive CD8, roughly 2.4% of memory CD4, and about 0.4% of memory CD8 clonotypes. Compared with non-shared clonotypes, clonotypes shared by all four sorted-subset donors had higher generation probabilities. Incomplete sequencing was indicated by rarefaction of sorted-subset datasets, despite the large sequencing depth. The small number of donors limited the genetic and exposure-history diversity represented. Sampling was limited to blood, and TCR repertoires in tissue likely differ from TCR repertoires in blood. Pairwise subsampling led to the expectation that sequencing depth would affect the degree of clonotype sharing among donors.

This clonotype originated in a man aged 30-40 years in good health. Source material: naive CD4+ T cells sorted from blood. The sample's cell subset or site label, in plain terms: CD45RA+ positively selected. The chain is assembled from TRBV9 and TRBJ1-2; no D gene is confidently identified. The CDR3 loop reads CASSVGPGYANYGYTF. Read as DNA, the sequence is TGTGCCAGCAGCGTAGGACCCGGGTACGCCAACTATGGCTACACCTTC. The reference TRBV9 and TRBJ1-2 proteins fill in what lies around the CDR3, so the full variable domain reads DSGVTQTPKHLITATGQRVTLRCSPRSGDLSVYWYQQSLDQGLQFLIQYYNGEERAKGNILERFSAQQFPDLHSELNLSSLELGDSALYFCASSVGPGYANYGYTFGSGTRLTVV.